Reported below is one T cell receptor (beta chain). Its antigen is as yet unknown. Replicate PCRs from sorted subsets contained roughly 200 ng DNA, which is approximately 30,000 T cell genomes. The data were produced by immunoSEQ multiplex PCR, yet TCRdb's version contains in-frame clones alone and is incomplete. The data show around 1,900,000 clones, over 85% seen once. Germline values: CDR1 MDHEN, CDR2 SYDVKM. This CDR3 is 14 amino acids long. Trimming removed 3 bases from V and 7 bases from J, with 13 bases in between. CD45RO-negative, CCR7-selected cells formed the naive CD8 fraction, which excluded terminally differentiated effector memory CD45RA+ cells. The source of the sample is a study of shared clonotypes between healthy human individuals. About the research overall: Three CD4 naive, three CD4 memory, two CD8 naive and one CD8 memory plate were used per donor. Whole-study results and caveats: Clonotype sharing across a few donors was observed for about 5.2% of naive CD4 clonotypes. Only blood samples were collected, and tissue repertoires likely differ.

The TCR was taken from a man aged 18 to 29 in good health. Some clones in this sample may be carry-over from other donors' samples. The sequenced sample was naive CD8+ T cells from PBMCs. This chain joins TRBV28 and TRBJ1-5; D gene ambiguous. This CDR3 is CASSFYGDRQPQHF. CDR3 nucleotide sequence: TGTGCCAGCAGTTTCTATGGGGATCGGCAGCCCCAGCATTTT.